Shown below are 20 T cell receptor beta chains from a single sample sequenced in a study of T cell responses to AZD1222 COVID-19 vaccine. Assay used: immunoSEQ multiplex PCR; TCRdb lists only in-frame clones, some missing. The top ten hold roughly 2.8% of the sample, which has about 180,000 clones, roughly nine tenths seen once. The sample consisted of peripheral blood, taken on day 0 of AZD1222 vaccination. Source of these receptors: an adult in good health.

CDR3 sequence (DNA): TGTGCCAGTAGTATGGGACTAACCCCCAACAATGAGCAGTTCTTC. Protein product: CASSMGLTPNNEQFF. The chain joins TRBV19 to TRBJ2-1, with 7 bases lining up with TRBD2. The V gene's germline CDR1 is LNHDA and CDR2 SQIVND (reference sequence). Trimming took 3 bases from V and 5 from J; bases not matched to a gene: 7. The length of the CDR3 is 15 residues.

The J gene is TRBJ2-7, the V gene TRBV7-2, with a weak D call TRBD2 (5 bases). Germline CDR1 reads SGHTA; CDR2 reads FQGNSA. V was pared by 5 bases and J by 5 bases, with 16 bases between. This CDR3 has 14 amino acids. The CDR3 DNA sequence: TGTGCCAGCAGCCGGGCGACTACCACCCACGAGCAGTACTTC. Its translation is CASSRATTTHEQYF.

The chain has TRBV14 and TRBJ2-2; 7 nucleotides agree with TRBD1. Trimming cost V 4 bases and J 6 bases; bases outside gene matches: 5. Germline-derived CDR1 and CDR2 are SGHDN and FVKESK. The CDR3 extends over 14 amino acids. CDR3 DNA sequence: TGTGCCAGCAGCCGCGACAGGGCCCCCGGGGAGCTGTTTTTT. Amino acid sequence: CASSRDRAPGELFF. Supplemented by reference TRBV14 and TRBJ2-2, the full variable domain reads EAGVTQFPSHSVIEKGQTVTLRCDPISGHDNLYWYRRVMGKEIKFLLHFVKESKQDESGMPNNRFLAERTGGTYSTLKVQPAELEDSGVYFCASSRDRAPGELFFGEGSRLTVL.

The chain uses TRBV18 and TRBJ2-1; 10 bases are a match to TRBD1. Germline V gene data show CDR1 as KGHSH and CDR2 as LQKENI. The CDR3 is 16 amino acids. Germline trimming cut 0 bases from V and 6 bases from J; bases unmatched to any gene: 5. CDR3 amino acids: CASSPPVGTGVNEQFF. DNA for the CDR3: TGTGCCAGCTCACCACCGGTCGGGACAGGGGTCAATGAGCAGTTCTTC.

The J gene is TRBJ2-3, the V gene TRBV7-2; D not certain. This CDR3 has 16 amino acids. Per the germline V gene, CDR1 is SGHTA and CDR2 is FQGNSA. The V end lost 5 bases, the J end lost 5 bases, and 20 bases lay between the germline ends. The CDR3 nucleotides read TGTGCCAGCAGCGTATCGTGGCGCTCGAGTATAGATACGCAGTATTTT. It encodes CASSVSWRSSIDTQYF. Variable domain in full (rest from reference TRBV7-2 and TRBJ2-3): GAGVSQSPSNKVTEKGKDVELRCDPISGHTALYWYRQSLGQGLEFLIYFQGNSAPDKSGLPSDRFSAERTGGSVSTLTIQRTQQEDSAVYLCASSVSWRSSIDTQYFGPGTRLTVL.

This chain uses TRBV29-1 with TRBJ2-7; TRBD1 or TRBD2 may be the D gene (7 bases each). V lost 4 bases and J lost 4, with 14 bases in between. There are 13 residues in the CDR3. In germline, CDR1 is SQVTM, CDR2 ANQGSEA. The CDR3 reads CSVGARGGYEQYF. DNA for the CDR3: TGCAGCGTTGGTGCCAGGGGGGGATACGAGCAGTACTTC.

This clone appeared a single time. The V and J genes are TRBV6-6 and TRBJ2-7, with no clear D. Germline V gene sequence: CDR1 MNHNY, CDR2 SVGAGI (reference sequence). This CDR3 is 14 amino acids long. Trimming took 3 bases from V and 5 from J, leaving 14 bases between them. DNA of the CDR3: TGTGCCAGCAGTTATCTCACAGAGTGGGACGAGCAGTACTTC. Translating it yields CASSYLTEWDEQYF.

The chain links TRBV27 to TRBJ1-5; D ambiguous. Germline CDR1 is MNHEY and CDR2 is SMNVEV (reference sequence). The CDR3 has 13 residues. Between the trimmed V and J ends, which lost 10 bases and 6 bases, there was a span of 16 bases. The CDR3 region is CATSPWVGQPQHF. CDR3 in DNA: TGTGCCACCTCCCCGTGGGTCGGTCAGCCCCAGCATTTT.

The chain joins TRBV19 to TRBJ1-1; D call uncertain. The CDR3 runs 14 residues. Germline values: CDR1 LNHDA, CDR2 SQIVND (reference sequence). Trimming cost V 1 base and J 11 bases, with 17 bases left between them. The CDR3 DNA follows: TGTGCCAGTAGTATAGCCCGGGGAGGGTTATCGGCTTTCTTT. This translates into CASSIARGGLSAFF. Filled out from reference TRBV19 and TRBJ1-1, the complete variable domain reads DGGITQSPKYLFRKEGQNVTLSCEQNLNHDAMYWYRQDPGQGLRLIYYSQIVNDFQKGDIAEGYSVSREKKESFPLTVTSAQKNPTAFYLCASSIARGGLSAFFGQGTRLTVV.

The chain joins TRBV5-1 to TRBJ1-5, with 10 bases lining up with TRBD1. Germline V gives CDR1 SGHRS, CDR2 YFSETQ. CDR3 length equals 15 residues. V gave up 3 bases and J gave up 7 bases; unmatched junction bases: 7. CDR3 coding DNA: TGCGCCAGCAGCTCCGGGACAGGGGTATTACAGCCCCAGCATTTT. Translated: CASSSGTGVLQPQHF.

For this clone: One end of the junction does not line up with germline, which may come from a read error. The chain links TRBV20-1 to TRBJ2-7; 8 nucleotides align to TRBD1. In germline, CDR1 is DFQATT, CDR2 SNEGSKA (reference sequence). The CDR3 length is 11 residues. CDR3 DNA: TGCAGTGCTAGAGGGCCGGGACAGGCTTCCTTC. This codes for CSARGPGQASF.

The chain is built from TRBV4-1 and TRBJ1-1, with unresolved D. This CDR3 is 16 amino acids long. V shed 4 bases and J shed 1 base, with 16 bases lying between them. Germline lookup yields CDR1 MGHRA and CDR2 YSYEKL. The chain's CDR3 is CASSLMGRSRNTEAFF. In DNA, the CDR3 is TGCGCCAGCAGCCTCATGGGGAGGAGCCGGAACACTGAAGCTTTCTTT.

The chain couples TRBV18 to TRBJ1-2, with a weak D call TRBD1 (6 bases). V gave up 2 bases and J gave up 7 bases, with 17 bases separating them. In germline, CDR1 is KGHSH, CDR2 LQKENI. This CDR3 is 15 amino acids long. CDR3 sequence reads: CASSPVPGQNFGYTF. In nucleotides, the CDR3 is TGTGCCAGCTCACCAGTACCGGGACAAAATTTTGGCTACACCTTC.

The V call is TRBV18, the J call TRBJ1-2; D is unresolved. There are 15 residues in the CDR3. CDR1 and CDR2 (germline): KGHSH, LQKENI. Deletions cut 3 bases from V and 2 bases from J, with 13 bases between. Here the CDR3 reads CASSPSPSFNYGYTF. CDR3 DNA: TGTGCCAGCTCACCGTCCCCGAGTTTCAACTATGGCTACACCTTC.

The chain uses TRBV15 and TRBJ2-5, with 7 bases lining up with TRBD1. The V gene's germline CDR1 is LNHNV and CDR2 YYDKDF (reference sequence). The CDR3 contains 17 residues. V shed 0 bases, J shed 5 bases, and the junction held 12 bases outside the gene matches. CDR3 coding DNA: TGTGCCACCAGCAGAGATTTGCCCATGGACAGGCCGGAGACCCAGTACTTC. Protein sequence: CATSRDLPMDRPETQYF.

The V call is TRBV11-3, the J call TRBJ1-1; D is undetermined. CDR3 length: 14 residues. The V end lost 1 base, the J end lost 2 bases, and 8 bases lay between the germline ends. The germline V gene encodes CDR1 SGHNT and CDR2 YENEEA. In DNA form, the CDR3 reads TGTGCCAGCAGCTTAGGCCGGGGTAACACTGAAGCTTTCTTT. Its translation is CASSLGRGNTEAFF.

The rearrangement uses TRBV30 and TRBJ1-2; D remains unclear. Trimming removed 2 bases from V and 2 bases from J, with 6 bases in between. CDR1 and CDR2 (germline): GTSNPN, SVGIG (reference sequence). The CDR3 length is 12 residues. For the CDR3, the DNA is TGTGCCTGGAGTCCCTCCAACTATGGCTACACCTTC. It is translated as CAWSPSNYGYTF.

J is TRBJ2-3 and V is TRBV2, with D uncertain. V was trimmed by 7 bases and J by 0 bases, leaving 11 bases between them. The CDR3 contains 14 residues. Per germline, CDR1 SNHLY and CDR2 FYNNEI. CDR3 sequence reads: CASNGGTSTDTQYF. The CDR3 DNA reads as TGTGCCAGCAACGGCGGTACTAGCACAGATACGCAGTATTTT.

The chain links TRBV9 to TRBJ2-2; tentative D call: TRBD1 (6 bases). The CDR3 is made up of 15 amino acids. Germline V gene lookup returns CDR1 SGDLS and CDR2 YYNGEE. Trimming shortened V by 1 base and J by 4 bases, and 11 bases separated the two germline ends. CDR3 residues: CASSVSGAPTGELFF. The DNA for the CDR3 is TGTGCCAGCAGCGTATCAGGGGCGCCCACCGGGGAGCTGTTTTTT.

This chain joins TRBV2 and TRBJ2-1; D ambiguous. The CDR3 contains 12 residues. The V gene's germline CDR1 is SNHLY and CDR2 FYNNEI. The V gene lost 4 bases and the J gene lost 4 bases, with 5 bases spanning the gap. The CDR3 is CASSGRYNEQFF. CDR3 coding DNA: TGTGCCAGCAGTGGGAGATACAATGAGCAGTTCTTC. Based on the CDR3 plus reference TRBV2 and TRBJ2-1, the full variable domain is EPEVTQTPSHQVTQMGQEVILRCVPISNHLYFYWYRQILGQKVEFLVSFYNNEISEKSEIFDDQFSVERPDGSNFTLKIRSTKLEDSAMYFCASSGRYNEQFFGPGTRLTVL.